This T cell receptor (beta chain) was recorded in a study of cytomegalovirus exposure and HLA in healthy donors. The ends lost 5 bases at V and 3 bases at J; junction bases unmatched: 23. The length of the CDR3 is 20 residues. Germline V lookup: CDR1 ENHRY, CDR2 SYGVKD. This clone has just a few counts. PCR amplification relied on 60 Vbeta primers (plus 13 Jbeta primers). Profiled with immunoSEQ multiplex PCR; TCRdb holds only in-frame clones, not every one. The sample yields under 85,000 clones, 80% seen once. The source of this sequence is a woman in her thirties in good health and CMV-seronegative. Specimen: PBMCs. V gene TRBV10-3 combines with J gene TRBJ2-7; 9 bases are shared with TRBD2. The DNA for the CDR3 is TGTGCCATCAGTCCGGGGGCCTGGGTAGCGGGGGCTACCGCTTACTACGAGCAGTACTTC. Its protein is CAISPGAWVAGATAYYEQYF.